The T cell receptor beta chain described here comes from a study of shared clonotypes between healthy human individuals. Sequenced by immunoSEQ multiplex PCR; TCRdb stores in-frame clones only, minus some. The profile shows about 680,000 clones, approximately 90% of them singletons. CDR1 is SGHAT, CDR2 FQNNGV, per germline. The CDR3 runs to 16 residues. Trimming took 5 bases from V and 0 from J; bases not matched to a gene: 10. CD45RO-negative CD8 cells positively selected for CCR7 made up the naive population, which excluded terminally differentiated effector memory CD45RA+ cells. The sample consisted of naive CD8+ T cells sorted from blood. The clonotype comes from a man aged 30 to 45 in good health. This chain links TRBV11-2 with TRBJ2-7; 7 nucleotides line up with TRBD1. The CDR3 loop reads CASSSNRGVSSYEQYF. CDR3 bases: TGTGCCAGCAGCAGCAACAGGGGTGTGAGCTCCTACGAGCAGTACTTC.